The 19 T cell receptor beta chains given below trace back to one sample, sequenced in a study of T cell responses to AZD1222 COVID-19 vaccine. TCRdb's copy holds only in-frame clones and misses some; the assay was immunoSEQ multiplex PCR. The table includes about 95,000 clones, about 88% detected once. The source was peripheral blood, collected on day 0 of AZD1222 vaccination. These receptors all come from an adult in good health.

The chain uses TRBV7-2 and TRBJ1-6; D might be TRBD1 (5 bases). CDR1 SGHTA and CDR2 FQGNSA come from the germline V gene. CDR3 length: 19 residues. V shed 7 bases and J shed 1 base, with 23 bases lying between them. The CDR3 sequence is CASNYIGTAFGSYNSPLHF. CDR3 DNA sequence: TGTGCCAGCAACTATATCGGGACGGCCTTTGGGTCCTATAATTCACCCCTCCACTTT.

CDR3 sequence reads: CASSLLNLGPAHIEAFF. The CDR3 DNA follows: TGTGCCAGCAGCCTGCTAAATCTCGGCCCGGCTCACATTGAAGCTTTCTTT. The V and J genes are TRBV5-5 and TRBJ1-1; unclear D gene. The V gene's germline CDR1 is SGHKS and CDR2 YYEKEE (reference sequence). The length of the CDR3 is 17 residues. The V end was cut by 4 bases, the J end by 7 bases, with 26 bases between.

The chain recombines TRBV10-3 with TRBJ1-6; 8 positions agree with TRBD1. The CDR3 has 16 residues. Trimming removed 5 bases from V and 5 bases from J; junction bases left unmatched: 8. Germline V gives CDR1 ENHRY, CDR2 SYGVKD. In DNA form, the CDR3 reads TGTGCCATCAGTCCTTCTCAGGGGGCGGATAATTCACCCCTCCACTTT. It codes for CAISPSQGADNSPLHF.

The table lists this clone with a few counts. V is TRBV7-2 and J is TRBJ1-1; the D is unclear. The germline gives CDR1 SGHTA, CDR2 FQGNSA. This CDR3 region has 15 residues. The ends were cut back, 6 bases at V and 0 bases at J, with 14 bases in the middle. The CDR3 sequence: CASSLSGVLNTEAFF. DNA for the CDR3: TGTGCCAGCAGTCTATCTGGGGTTCTGAACACTGAAGCTTTCTTT.

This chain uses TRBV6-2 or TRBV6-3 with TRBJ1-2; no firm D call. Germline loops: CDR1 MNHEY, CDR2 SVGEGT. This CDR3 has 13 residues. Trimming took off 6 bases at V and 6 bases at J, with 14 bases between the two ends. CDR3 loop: CASSHTGVNGYTF. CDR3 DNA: TGTGCCAGCAGCCACACCGGGGTGAATGGCTACACCTTC.

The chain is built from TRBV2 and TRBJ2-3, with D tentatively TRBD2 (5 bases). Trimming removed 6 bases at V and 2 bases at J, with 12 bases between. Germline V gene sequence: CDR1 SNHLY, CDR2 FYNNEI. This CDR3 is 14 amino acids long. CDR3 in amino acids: CASSPLVPTDTQYF. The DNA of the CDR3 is TGTGCCAGCAGCCCACTAGTTCCCACAGATACGCAGTATTTT.

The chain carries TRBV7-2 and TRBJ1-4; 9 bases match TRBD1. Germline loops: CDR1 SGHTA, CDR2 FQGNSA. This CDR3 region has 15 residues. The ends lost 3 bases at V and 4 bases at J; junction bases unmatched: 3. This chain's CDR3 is CASSFTGQGNEKLFF. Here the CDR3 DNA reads TGTGCCAGCAGCTTTACGGGACAGGGTAATGAAAAACTGTTTTTT.

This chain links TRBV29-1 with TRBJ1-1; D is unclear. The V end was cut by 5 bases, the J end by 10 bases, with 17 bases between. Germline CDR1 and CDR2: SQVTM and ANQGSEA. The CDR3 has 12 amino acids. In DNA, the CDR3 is TGCAGCGTTACCTCGGAACCCCCCATAGCTTTCTTT. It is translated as CSVTSEPPIAFF. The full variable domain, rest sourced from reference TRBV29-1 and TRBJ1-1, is SAVISQKPSRDICQRGTSLTIQCQVDSQVTMMFWYRQQPGQSLTLIATANQGSEATYESGFVIDKFPISRPNLTFSTLTVSNMSPEDSSIYLCSVTSEPPIAFFGQGTRLTVV.

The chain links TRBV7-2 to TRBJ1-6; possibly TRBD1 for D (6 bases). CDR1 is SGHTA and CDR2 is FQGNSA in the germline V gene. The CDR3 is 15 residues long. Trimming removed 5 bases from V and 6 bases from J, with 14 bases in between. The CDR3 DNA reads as TGTGCCAGCAGCACCCCTCGGGACACTAATTCACCCCTCCACTTT. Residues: CASSTPRDTNSPLHF.

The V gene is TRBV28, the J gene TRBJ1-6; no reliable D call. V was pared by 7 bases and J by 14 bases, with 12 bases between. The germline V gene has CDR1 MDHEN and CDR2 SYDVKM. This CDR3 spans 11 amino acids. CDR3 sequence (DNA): TGTGCCAGCACCTCAGAGTCGGCCCTCCACTTT. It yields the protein CASTSESALHF.

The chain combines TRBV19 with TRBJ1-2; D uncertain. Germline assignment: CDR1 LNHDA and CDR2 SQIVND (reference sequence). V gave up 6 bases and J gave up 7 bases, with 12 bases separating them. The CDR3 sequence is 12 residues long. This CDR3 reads CASRAGFFGYTF. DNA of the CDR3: TGTGCCAGTAGGGCCGGGTTTTTTGGCTACACCTTC.

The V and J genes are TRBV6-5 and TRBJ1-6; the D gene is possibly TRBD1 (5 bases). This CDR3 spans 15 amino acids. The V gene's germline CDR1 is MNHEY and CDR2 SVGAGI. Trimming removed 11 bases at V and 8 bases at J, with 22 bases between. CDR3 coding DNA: TGTGCCCCCCGGGTCAGGGACGTAACGGATTCACCCCTCCACTTT. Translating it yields CAPRVRDVTDSPLHF.

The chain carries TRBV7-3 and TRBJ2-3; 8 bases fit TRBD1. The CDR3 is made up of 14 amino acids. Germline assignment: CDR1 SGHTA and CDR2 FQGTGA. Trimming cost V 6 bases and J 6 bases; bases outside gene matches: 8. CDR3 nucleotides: TGTGCCAGCAGGGAGGGGGACAGGAGGGATACGCAGTATTTT. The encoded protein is CASREGDRRDTQYF. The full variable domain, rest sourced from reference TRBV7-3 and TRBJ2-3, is GAGVSQTPSNKVTEKGKYVELRCDPISGHTALYWYRQSLGQGPEFLIYFQGTGAADDSGLPNDRFFAVRPEGSVSTLKIQRTERGDSAVYLCASREGDRRDTQYFGPGTRLTVL.

This CDR3 reads CASTKGLNTEAFF. The DNA for the CDR3 is TGTGCCAGCACTAAGGGGCTCAACACTGAAGCTTTCTTT. The V and J genes are TRBV6-5 and TRBJ1-1, with D possibly TRBD1 on 5 matching bases. V gave up 7 bases and J gave up 2 bases, with 11 bases separating them. The CDR3 contains 13 residues. Germline values: CDR1 MNHEY, CDR2 SVGAGI.

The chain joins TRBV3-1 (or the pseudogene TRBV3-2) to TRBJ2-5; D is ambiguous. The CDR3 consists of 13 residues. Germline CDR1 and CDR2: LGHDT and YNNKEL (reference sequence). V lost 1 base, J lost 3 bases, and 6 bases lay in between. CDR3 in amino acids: CASSQGTEETQYF. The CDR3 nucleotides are TGTGCCAGCAGCCAAGGGACCGAAGAGACCCAGTACTTC.

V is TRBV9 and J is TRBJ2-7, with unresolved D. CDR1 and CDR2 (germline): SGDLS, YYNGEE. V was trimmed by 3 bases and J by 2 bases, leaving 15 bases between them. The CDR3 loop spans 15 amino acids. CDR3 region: CASSAETGPTYEQYF. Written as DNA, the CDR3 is TGTGCCAGCAGCGCCGAGACCGGGCCCACCTACGAGCAGTACTTC.

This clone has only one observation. The CDR3 here is CASSVTGVYNSPLHF. In DNA, the CDR3 is TGTGCCAGCAGCGTTACAGGTGTATATAATTCACCCCTCCACTTT. The V call is TRBV9, the J call TRBJ1-6; D might be TRBD1 (5 bases). Germline-derived CDR1 and CDR2 are SGDLS and YYNGEE. Trimming removed 2 bases at V and 4 bases at J, with 10 bases between. The CDR3 sequence is 15 residues long.

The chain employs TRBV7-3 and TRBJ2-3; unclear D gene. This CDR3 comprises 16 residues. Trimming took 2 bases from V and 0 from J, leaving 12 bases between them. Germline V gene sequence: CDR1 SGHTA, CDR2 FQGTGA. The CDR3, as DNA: TGTGCCAGCAGCTTATTTAGGAGTACTAGCACAGATACGCAGTATTTT. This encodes CASSLFRSTSTDTQYF. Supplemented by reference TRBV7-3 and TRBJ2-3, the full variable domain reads GAGVSQTPSNKVTEKGKYVELRCDPISGHTALYWYRQSLGQGPEFLIYFQGTGAADDSGLPNDRFFAVRPEGSVSTLKIQRTERGDSAVYLCASSLFRSTSTDTQYFGPGTRLTVL.

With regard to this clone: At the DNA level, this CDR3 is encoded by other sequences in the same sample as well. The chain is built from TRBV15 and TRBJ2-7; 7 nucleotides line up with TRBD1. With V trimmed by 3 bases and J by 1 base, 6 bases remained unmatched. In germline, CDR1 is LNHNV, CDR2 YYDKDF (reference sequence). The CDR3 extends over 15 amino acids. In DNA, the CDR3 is TGTGCCACCAGCAGTCAACGGGACAGATCCTACGAGCAGTACTTC. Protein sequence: CATSSQRDRSYEQYF.